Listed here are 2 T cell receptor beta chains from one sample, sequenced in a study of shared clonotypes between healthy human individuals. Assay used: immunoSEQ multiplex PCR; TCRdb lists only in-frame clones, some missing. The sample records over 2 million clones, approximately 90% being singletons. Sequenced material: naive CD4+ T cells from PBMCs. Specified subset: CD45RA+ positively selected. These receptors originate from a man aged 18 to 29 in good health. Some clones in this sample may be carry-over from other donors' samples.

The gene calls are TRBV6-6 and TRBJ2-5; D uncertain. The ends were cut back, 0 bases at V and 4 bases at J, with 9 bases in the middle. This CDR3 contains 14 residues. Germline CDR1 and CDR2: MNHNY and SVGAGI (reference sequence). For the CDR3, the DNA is TGTGCCAGCAGTTACTCCTATAGGTCAGAGACCCAGTACTTC. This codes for CASSYSYRSETQYF.

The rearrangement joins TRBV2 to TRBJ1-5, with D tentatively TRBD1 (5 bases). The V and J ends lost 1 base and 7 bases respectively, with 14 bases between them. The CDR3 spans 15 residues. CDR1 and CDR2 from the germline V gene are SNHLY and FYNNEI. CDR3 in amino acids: CASSEGPGRIQPQHF. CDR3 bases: TGTGCCAGCAGTGAAGGCCCGGGGCGGATCCAGCCCCAGCATTTT.